These T cell receptor beta chains were read from a single sample in a study of cytomegalovirus exposure and HLA in healthy donors. TCRdb's copy holds only in-frame clones and misses some; the assay was immunoSEQ multiplex PCR. This sample has 90,000 to 100,000 clones, with around 76% found just once. Sample: PBMCs. These TCRs come from an older woman in good health and CMV-seropositive. The CDR3 runs from the conserved cysteine through the conserved F or W. The order of the fields is clone size, D gene, V gene, J gene, CDR3 protein, CDR3 DNA. The D gene is left open where the match is weak. Where a row states a size, it is once, few, many or the class of an expanded clone; other rows omit it.

-	TRBD1	TRBV30	TRBJ1-4	CAWGTGVNEKLFF	TGTGCCTGGGGGACAGGGGTAAATGAAAAACTGTTTTTT
-	TRBD1	TRBV15	TRBJ1-1	CATSSTGSVEAFF	TGTGCCACCAGCTCGACAGGGTCGGTGGAAGCTTTCTTT
-	TRBD2	TRBV18	TRBJ2-5	CASSHRTSGRAGEQYF	TGTGCCAGCTCACACAGGACTAGCGGGAGGGCGGGGGAGCAGTACTTC
-	-	TRBV19	TRBJ1-5	CASKLYGTSYQPQHF	TGTGCCAGTAAACTTTACGGGACAAGCTATCAGCCCCAGCATTTT
-	-	TRBV10-1	TRBJ2-2	CASSQVTGGELFF	TGCGCCAGCAGTCAGGTTACAGGCGGGGAGCTGTTTTTT
-	-	TRBV11-1	TRBJ2-7	CASSQDRPLSYEQYF	TGTGCCAGCAGCCAAGACAGGCCTCTTTCCTACGAGCAGTACTTC
-	TRBD2	TRBV14	TRBJ2-7	CASSPLGLAGTYEQYF	TGTGCCAGCAGCCCCCTCGGACTAGCGGGAACCTACGAGCAGTACTTC
-	TRBD1	TRBV5-5	TRBJ2-7	CASRNGTGGLTWYEQYF	TGTGCCAGCAGGAACGGGACAGGGGGCCTGACTTGGTACGAGCAGTACTTC
-	-	TRBV27	TRBJ2-1	CASSTPEGRRFF	TGTGCCAGCAGTACGCCCGAAGGGAGGCGGTTCTTC
once	-	TRBV19	TRBJ2-7	CASSIDLGRAYEQYF	TGTGCCAGTAGTATAGATCTGGGCAGGGCCTACGAGCAGTACTTC
-	TRBD1	TRBV5-6	TRBJ1-5	CASSREQGSEQPQHF	TGTGCCAGCAGCCGTGAACAGGGGAGTGAACAGCCCCAGCATTTT
-	TRBD1	TRBV6-6	TRBJ1-1	CASRDGTVNTEAFF	TGTGCCAGCAGAGATGGGACAGTGAACACTGAAGCTTTCTTT
-	-	TRBV30	TRBJ1-1	CAWSKGVLNTEAFF	TGTGCCTGGAGTAAGGGGGTACTGAACACTGAAGCTTTCTTT
-	-	TRBV29-1	TRBJ1-2	CSVEEHQGDGYTF	TGCAGCGTTGAAGAGCACCAGGGCGATGGCTACACCTTC
-	-	TRBV5-1	TRBJ2-7	CASSPDLGTYEQYF	TGCGCCAGCAGCCCGGACTTGGGCACGTACGAGCAGTACTTC
-	TRBD2	TRBV6-1	TRBJ2-1	CASTHPRTSDNEQFF	TGTGCCAGCACCCACCCCCGGACTAGCGACAATGAGCAGTTCTTC
-	-	TRBV6-5	TRBJ1-6	CASSWRDSPLHF	TGTGCCAGCAGTTGGAGGGATTCACCCCTCCACTTT
-	TRBD1	TRBV28	TRBJ1-5	CASTRSGTGLDQPQHF	TGTGCCAGCACCCGATCCGGGACAGGCCTCGATCAGCCCCAGCATTTT
few	TRBD1	TRBV5-8	TRBJ2-1	CASSLAGQGQFF	TGTGCCAGCAGCTTGGCGGGACAGGGGCAGTTCTTC
-	TRBD1	TRBV7-2	TRBJ2-1	CASSSSGTGFNEQFF	TGTGCCAGCAGCTCCTCCGGGACAGGGTTTAATGAGCAGTTCTTC
once	-	TRBV5-1	TRBJ2-7	CASSLAPGNSYEQYF	TGCGCCAGCAGCTTGGCCCCCGGGAACTCCTACGAGCAGTACTTC
-	-	TRBV30	TRBJ1-5	CAWSPHQGSQPQHF	TGTGCCTGGAGTCCCCATCAGGGTAGTCAGCCCCAGCATTTT
-	-	TRBV5-1	TRBJ1-1	CASSLGSVGPTEAFF	TGCGCCAGCAGCTTGGGATCCGTGGGCCCCACTGAAGCTTTCTTT
-	-	TRBV28	TRBJ1-1	CASSLGRQNTEAFF	TGTGCCAGCAGTTTGGGGAGACAGAACACTGAAGCTTTCTTT